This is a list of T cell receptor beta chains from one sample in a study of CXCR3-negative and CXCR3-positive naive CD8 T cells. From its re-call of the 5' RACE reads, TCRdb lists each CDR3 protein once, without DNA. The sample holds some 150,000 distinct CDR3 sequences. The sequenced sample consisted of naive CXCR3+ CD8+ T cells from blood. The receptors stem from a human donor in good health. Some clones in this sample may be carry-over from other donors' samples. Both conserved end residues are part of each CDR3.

cdr3_aa: CSVELRDTYEQYF; v_call: TRBV29-1; j_call: TRBJ2-7
cdr3_aa: CAIREKGDQPQHF; v_call: TRBV10-3; j_call: TRBJ1-5
cdr3_aa: CSGLTSGGFSYNEQFF; v_call: TRBV29-1; j_call: TRBJ2-1
cdr3_aa: CSARELAGVSYEQYF; v_call: TRBV20-1; j_call: TRBJ2-7
cdr3_aa: CSVEADREGTGELFF; v_call: TRBV29-1; j_call: TRBJ2-2
cdr3_aa: CSARPGTSLLF; v_call: TRBV20-1; j_call: TRBJ1-2
cdr3_aa: CASSLHPADSFYEQYF; v_call: TRBV5-1; j_call: TRBJ2-7
cdr3_aa: CSVVLWGDSDTQYF; v_call: TRBV29-1; j_call: TRBJ2-3
cdr3_aa: CASSLGPGQGDNNEQFF; v_call: TRBV28; j_call: TRBJ2-1
cdr3_aa: CASSDDFVRTDTQYF; v_call: TRBV12-3/TRBV12-4; j_call: TRBJ2-3
cdr3_aa: CASSASGGTTDTQYF; v_call: TRBV9; j_call: TRBJ2-3
cdr3_aa: CASRNGLAGPPEETQYF; v_call: TRBV7-9; j_call: TRBJ2-5
cdr3_aa: CATSRVVRGSPLHF; v_call: TRBV15; j_call: TRBJ1-6
cdr3_aa: CASRDVGQPQHF; v_call: TRBV28; j_call: TRBJ1-5
cdr3_aa: CASSIIAYDLYNEQFF; v_call: TRBV19; j_call: TRBJ2-1
cdr3_aa: CASSEGGGTEAFF; v_call: TRBV18; j_call: TRBJ1-1
cdr3_aa: CASSNGQGRRGEQFF; v_call: TRBV21-1; j_call: TRBJ2-1
cdr3_aa: CASSFASGEGTDTQYF; v_call: TRBV7-9; j_call: TRBJ2-3
cdr3_aa: CASSLGQNQPQHF; v_call: TRBV12-3/TRBV12-4; j_call: TRBJ1-5
cdr3_aa: CASSSIESDSPLHF; v_call: TRBV5-6; j_call: TRBJ1-6
cdr3_aa: CASSFSTSGSDNEQFF; v_call: TRBV7-2; j_call: TRBJ2-1
cdr3_aa: CSVDLGGNQPQHF; v_call: TRBV29-1; j_call: TRBJ1-5
cdr3_aa: CSARDRGQGGNEQYF; v_call: TRBV20-1; j_call: TRBJ2-7
cdr3_aa: CSARVQATGYGYTF; v_call: TRBV20-1; j_call: TRBJ1-2
cdr3_aa: CSAGTSGWAGDEQFF; v_call: TRBV20-1; j_call: TRBJ2-1
cdr3_aa: CASRSSTQETQYF; v_call: TRBV5-5; j_call: TRBJ2-5
cdr3_aa: CASSPLGVTEAFF; v_call: TRBV4-3; j_call: TRBJ1-1
cdr3_aa: CSVEGGARTTEAFF; v_call: TRBV29-1; j_call: TRBJ1-1
cdr3_aa: CASSVGGDTQYF; v_call: TRBV9; j_call: TRBJ2-3
cdr3_aa: CASSPIRVVNTEAFF; v_call: TRBV7-2; j_call: TRBJ1-1
cdr3_aa: CASSPTGGYGYTF; v_call: TRBV4-1; j_call: TRBJ1-2
cdr3_aa: CASSPDRDYGYTF; v_call: TRBV12-3/TRBV12-4; j_call: TRBJ1-2
cdr3_aa: CASRSGPGGGELFF; v_call: TRBV4-2; j_call: TRBJ2-2
cdr3_aa: CASSTWRGGPKEKLFF; v_call: TRBV6-5; j_call: TRBJ1-4